Listed below are T cell receptor beta chains from one sample, sequenced in a study of graft-versus-host responses after intestinal transplantation. The data were produced by immunoSEQ multiplex PCR, yet TCRdb's version contains in-frame clones alone and is incomplete. Counted here are about 54,000 clones, under 95% occurring once; the ten biggest clones make up over 4.5%. This sample comprised PBMCs, obtained nearly 670 days after intestinal transplant. Receptors originate from a human patient who received an intestinal transplant, so some T cells may come from the graft donor. Both conserved end residues are trimmed from each CDR3. A row's size may be missing; if present it is once, few, many or a size class.

j_gene: TRBJ1-3; abundance: few; v_gene: TRBV10-3; CDR3aa: ATATGEPGNTIY
j_gene: TRBJ2-3; abundance: NA; v_gene: TRBV4-2; CDR3aa: ASRLAGEDTQY
j_gene: TRBJ2-1; abundance: NA; v_gene: TRBV27; CDR3aa: ASRSALVNEQF
j_gene: TRBJ1-1; abundance: NA; v_gene: TRBV5-3; CDR3aa: ASSFSGVETEAF
j_gene: TRBJ2-7; abundance: NA; v_gene: TRBV4-1; CDR3aa: ASSQVRDRGTYEQY
j_gene: TRBJ2-1; abundance: NA; v_gene: TRBV27; CDR3aa: ASSFSFDSNEQF
j_gene: TRBJ2-6; abundance: NA; v_gene: TRBV23-1; CDR3aa: ASSPHDRAGANVLT
j_gene: TRBJ1-6; abundance: few; v_gene: TRBV19; CDR3aa: ASGALDRGYNSPLH
j_gene: TRBJ1-3; abundance: NA; v_gene: TRBV12-5; CDR3aa: ARGQGARGNTIY
j_gene: TRBJ1-5; abundance: once; v_gene: TRBV7-8; CDR3aa: ASSSAGPLGQPQH
j_gene: TRBJ1-3; abundance: NA; v_gene: TRBV10-3; CDR3aa: AISGVYTASSGNTIY
j_gene: TRBJ2-6; abundance: NA; v_gene: TRBV11-3; CDR3aa: ASSLGGTAGANVLT
j_gene: TRBJ2-2; abundance: NA; v_gene: TRBV15; CDR3aa: ATRYDLTGELF
j_gene: TRBJ1-6; abundance: NA; v_gene: TRBV10-3; CDR3aa: AISEFRTSPYNSPLH
j_gene: TRBJ1-4; abundance: NA; v_gene: TRBV30; CDR3aa: AWKGTPKEKLF
j_gene: TRBJ1-1; abundance: NA; v_gene: TRBV9; CDR3aa: ASSVAPQGKFTEAF
j_gene: TRBJ1-1; abundance: NA; v_gene: TRBV11-2; CDR3aa: ASSSPRGFEAF
j_gene: TRBJ2-7; abundance: once; v_gene: TRBV7-2; CDR3aa: ASSHRVGYEQY
j_gene: TRBJ2-3; abundance: once; v_gene: TRBV7-9; CDR3aa: ASSSSGGADTQY
j_gene: TRBJ1-2; abundance: NA; v_gene: TRBV7-9; CDR3aa: ASSLNREAGYT
j_gene: TRBJ2-7; abundance: NA; v_gene: TRBV18; CDR3aa: ASSPSLADEQY
j_gene: TRBJ2-1; abundance: NA; v_gene: TRBV11-3; CDR3aa: AIKDLSTYNEQF
j_gene: TRBJ1-6; abundance: NA; v_gene: TRBV6-6; CDR3aa: ASTPGITYNSPLH
j_gene: TRBJ2-3; abundance: once; v_gene: TRBV30; CDR3aa: AWSGVGRPDTQY
j_gene: TRBJ1-1; abundance: NA; v_gene: TRBV9; CDR3aa: ASSAGLNTEAF
j_gene: TRBJ2-2; abundance: NA; v_gene: TRBV18; CDR3aa: ASSRYDRVSSGELF
j_gene: TRBJ2-1; abundance: NA; v_gene: TRBV7-9; CDR3aa: ASSPSRGRSYNEQF
j_gene: TRBJ1-3; abundance: NA; v_gene: TRBV15; CDR3aa: ATAHRGDSGNTIY
j_gene: TRBJ2-1; abundance: once; v_gene: TRBV5-4; CDR3aa: ASSLVGGGPLYYNEQF
j_gene: TRBJ1-2; abundance: NA; v_gene: TRBV6-5; CDR3aa: ASSYLNGNYGYT
j_gene: TRBJ1-2; abundance: NA; v_gene: TRBV5-1; CDR3aa: ASSLEAPGGFYGYT
j_gene: TRBJ2-7; abundance: NA; v_gene: TRBV9; CDR3aa: ASSGDGYGVYEQY
j_gene: TRBJ2-4; abundance: NA; v_gene: TRBV6-5; CDR3aa: ASSPGTVENIQY
j_gene: TRBJ2-2; abundance: NA; v_gene: TRBV6-5; CDR3aa: ASSLGHTGELF
j_gene: TRBJ1-2; abundance: NA; v_gene: TRBV6-1; CDR3aa: ASSNYGYT
j_gene: TRBJ2-7; abundance: NA; v_gene: TRBV7-9; CDR3aa: ASSFVASYEQY
j_gene: TRBJ2-2; abundance: NA; v_gene: TRBV14; CDR3aa: ASSQVWAANTGELF
j_gene: TRBJ2-3; abundance: NA; v_gene: TRBV2; CDR3aa: ASTDGGGTDTQY
j_gene: TRBJ2-3; abundance: NA; v_gene: TRBV5-1; CDR3aa: ASSLLGLTGGTDTQY
j_gene: TRBJ1-2; abundance: NA; v_gene: TRBV7-8; CDR3aa: ASSHPGTGLIGGYT
j_gene: TRBJ2-7; abundance: NA; v_gene: TRBV27; CDR3aa: ASSLGTGYYEQY
j_gene: TRBJ2-5; abundance: NA; v_gene: TRBV6-1; CDR3aa: ASSGTRVQETQY
j_gene: TRBJ2-3; abundance: NA; v_gene: TRBV9; CDR3aa: ASSVGDTQY
j_gene: TRBJ2-3; abundance: NA; v_gene: TRBV4-2; CDR3aa: ASSQDTGADTQY
j_gene: TRBJ2-7; abundance: NA; v_gene: TRBV27; CDR3aa: ASTSGQGAQYEQY
j_gene: TRBJ2-1; abundance: NA; v_gene: TRBV2; CDR3aa: ASSEQDRLYNEQF
j_gene: TRBJ2-5; abundance: NA; v_gene: TRBV7-6; CDR3aa: ASSLDTSGVVGETQY
j_gene: TRBJ1-2; abundance: NA; v_gene: TRBV19; CDR3aa: ASSLLWTGEFMVRGYT
j_gene: TRBJ2-5; abundance: NA; v_gene: TRBV11-3; CDR3aa: ASSLREGDQETQY
j_gene: TRBJ2-3; abundance: few; v_gene: TRBV15; CDR3aa: ATSTGLSSTDTQY